This TCR beta chain came from a study of blood T cell repertoires in COVID-19. At the level of the study: Samples came from the United States, Italy and Spain, spanning acute and convalescent COVID-19. T cells, B-cell-depleted T cells, or PBMCs supplied cDNA or gDNA.

This CDR3 spans 11 amino acids. Per germline, CDR1 KGHDR and CDR2 SFDVKD. V gave up 10 bases and J gave up 7 bases, with 9 bases separating them. The data were produced by immunoSEQ multiplex PCR, yet TCRdb's version contains in-frame clones alone and is incomplete. The sample contains under 200,000 clones, 83% of which appear only once. The rearrangement links TRBV24-1 to TRBJ2-2; possibly TRBD2 for D (6 bases). The receptor was derived from a human donor in a cohort sampled during active COVID-19. The specimen sequenced was peripheral blood. The CDR3 here is CATKGGGELFF. The CDR3 DNA reads as TGTGCCACAAAGGGAGGCGGGGAGCTGTTTTTT.